This paragraph covers one T cell receptor beta chain sequence. The sample belongs to a study of cytomegalovirus exposure and HLA in healthy donors. Both 60 Vbeta primers and 13 Jbeta primers went into the PCR. Clones were sequenced by immunoSEQ multiplex PCR, and TCRdb holds only the in-frame ones, with some missing. The repertoire has roughly 190,000 clones, about three quarters of them found once; the top ten carry approximately 1%. The CDR3 length is 16 residues. Germline V lookup: CDR1 LGHNA, CDR2 YSLEER. Trimming cost V 4 bases and J 3 bases; bases outside gene matches: 9. The TCR was taken from a woman in her 40s in good health and CMV-seronegative. Sequencing used PBMCs. The V call is TRBV4-3, the J call TRBJ2-3; 8 bases agree with TRBD1. CDR3 DNA: TGCGCCAGCAGCCTCGGACAGGGCGTATCAACAGATACGCAGTATTTT. Its protein is CASSLGQGVSTDTQYF.